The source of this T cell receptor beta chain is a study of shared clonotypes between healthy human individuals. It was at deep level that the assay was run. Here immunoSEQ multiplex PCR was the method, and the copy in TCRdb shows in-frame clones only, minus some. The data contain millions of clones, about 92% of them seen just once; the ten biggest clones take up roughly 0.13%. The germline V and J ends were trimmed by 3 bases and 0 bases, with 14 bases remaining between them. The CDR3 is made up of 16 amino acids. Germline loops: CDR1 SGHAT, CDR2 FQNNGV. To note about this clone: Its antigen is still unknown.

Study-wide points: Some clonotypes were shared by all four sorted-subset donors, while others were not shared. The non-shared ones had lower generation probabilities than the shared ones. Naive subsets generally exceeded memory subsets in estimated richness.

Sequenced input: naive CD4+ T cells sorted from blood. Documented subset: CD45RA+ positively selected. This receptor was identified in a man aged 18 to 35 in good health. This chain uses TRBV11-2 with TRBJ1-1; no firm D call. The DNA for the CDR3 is TGTGCCAGCAGCTTTGCCCCGTGGCCTATGAACACTGAAGCTTTCTTT. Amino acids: CASSFAPWPMNTEAFF.